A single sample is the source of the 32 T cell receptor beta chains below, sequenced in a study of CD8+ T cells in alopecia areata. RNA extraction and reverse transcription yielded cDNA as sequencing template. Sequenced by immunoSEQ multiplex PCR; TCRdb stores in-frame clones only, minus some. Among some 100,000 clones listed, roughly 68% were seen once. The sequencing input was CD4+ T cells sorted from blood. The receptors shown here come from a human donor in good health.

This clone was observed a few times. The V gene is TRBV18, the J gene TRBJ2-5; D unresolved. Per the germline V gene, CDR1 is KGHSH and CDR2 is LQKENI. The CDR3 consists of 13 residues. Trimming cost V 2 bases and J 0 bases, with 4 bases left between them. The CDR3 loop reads CASSPNYQETQYF. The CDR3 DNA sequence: TGTGCCAGCTCACCAAACTACCAAGAGACCCAGTACTTC.

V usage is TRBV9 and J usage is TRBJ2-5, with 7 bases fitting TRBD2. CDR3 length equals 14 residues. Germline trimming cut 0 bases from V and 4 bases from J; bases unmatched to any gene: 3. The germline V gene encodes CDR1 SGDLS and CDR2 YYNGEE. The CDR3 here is CASSVETSTETQYF. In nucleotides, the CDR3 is TGTGCCAGCAGCGTAGAGACTAGCACAGAGACCCAGTACTTC.

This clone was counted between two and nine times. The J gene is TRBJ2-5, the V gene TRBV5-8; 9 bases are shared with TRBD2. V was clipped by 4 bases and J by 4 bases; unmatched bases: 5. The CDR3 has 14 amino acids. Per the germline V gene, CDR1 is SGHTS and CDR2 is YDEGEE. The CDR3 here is CASSPGLAGETQYF. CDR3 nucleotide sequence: TGTGCCAGCAGCCCGGGACTAGCTGGAGAGACCCAGTACTTC.

The CDR3 loop is CASSQGEGGVQETQYF. The CDR3 bases are TGTGCCAGCAGCCAAGGAGAAGGGGGGGTCCAAGAGACCCAGTACTTC. The rearrangement joins TRBV4-2 to TRBJ2-5; possibly TRBD2 for D (7 bases). The V end was cut by 1 base, the J end by 1 base, with 13 bases between. The CDR3 runs to 16 residues. Germline V gene lookup returns CDR1 LGHNA and CDR2 YNFKEQ.

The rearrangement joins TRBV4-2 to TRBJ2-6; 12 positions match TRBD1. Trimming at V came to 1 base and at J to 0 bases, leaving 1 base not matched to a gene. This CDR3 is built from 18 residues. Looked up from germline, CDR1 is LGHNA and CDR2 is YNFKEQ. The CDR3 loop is CASSQVGQGASGANVLTF. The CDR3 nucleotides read TGTGCCAGCAGCCAAGTGGGACAGGGGGCCTCTGGGGCCAACGTCCTGACTTTC.

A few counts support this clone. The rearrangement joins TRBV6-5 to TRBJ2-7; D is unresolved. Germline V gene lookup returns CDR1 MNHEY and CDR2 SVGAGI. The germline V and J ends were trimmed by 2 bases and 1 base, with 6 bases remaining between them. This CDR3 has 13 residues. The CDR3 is CASSYTGSYEQYF. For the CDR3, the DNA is TGTGCCAGCAGTTACACCGGATCCTACGAGCAGTACTTC.

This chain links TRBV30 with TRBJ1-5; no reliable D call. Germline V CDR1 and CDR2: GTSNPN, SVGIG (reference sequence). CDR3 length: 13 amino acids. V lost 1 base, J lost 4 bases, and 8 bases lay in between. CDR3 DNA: TGTGCCTGGAGTGGAGGACGGAATCAGCCCCAGCATTTT. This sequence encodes CAWSGGRNQPQHF. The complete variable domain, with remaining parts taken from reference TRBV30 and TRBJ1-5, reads SQTIHQWPATLVQPVGSPLSLECTVEGTSNPNLYWYRQAAGRGLQLLFYSVGIGQISSEVPQNLSASRPQDRQFILSSKKLLLSDSGFYLCAWSGGRNQPQHFGDGTRLSIL.

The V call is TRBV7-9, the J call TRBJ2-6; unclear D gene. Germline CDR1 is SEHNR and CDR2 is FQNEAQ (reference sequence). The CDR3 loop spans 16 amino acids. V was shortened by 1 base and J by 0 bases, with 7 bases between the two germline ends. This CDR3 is CASSLGVGSGANVLTF. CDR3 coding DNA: TGTGCCAGCAGCTTAGGAGTGGGCTCTGGGGCCAACGTCCTGACTTTC.

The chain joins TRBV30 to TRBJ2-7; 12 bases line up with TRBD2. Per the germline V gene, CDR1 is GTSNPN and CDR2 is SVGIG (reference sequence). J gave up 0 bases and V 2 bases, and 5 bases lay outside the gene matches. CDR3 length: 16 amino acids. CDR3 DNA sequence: TGTGCCTGGAGTTCGGGGACTAGCGGGTACTCCTACGAGCAGTACTTC. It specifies CAWSSGTSGYSYEQYF.

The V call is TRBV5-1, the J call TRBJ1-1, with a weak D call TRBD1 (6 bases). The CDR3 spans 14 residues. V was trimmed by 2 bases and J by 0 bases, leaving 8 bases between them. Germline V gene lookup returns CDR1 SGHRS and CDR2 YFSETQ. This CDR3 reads CASSFGQLNTEAFF. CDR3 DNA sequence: TGCGCCAGCAGCTTCGGACAGTTGAACACTGAAGCTTTCTTT.

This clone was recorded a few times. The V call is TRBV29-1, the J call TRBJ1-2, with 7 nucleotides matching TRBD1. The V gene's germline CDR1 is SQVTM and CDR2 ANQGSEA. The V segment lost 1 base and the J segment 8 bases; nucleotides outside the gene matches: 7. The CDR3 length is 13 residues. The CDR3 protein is CSVEGEGALGYTF. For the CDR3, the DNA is TGCAGCGTTGAAGGAGAGGGGGCCTTGGGCTACACCTTC.

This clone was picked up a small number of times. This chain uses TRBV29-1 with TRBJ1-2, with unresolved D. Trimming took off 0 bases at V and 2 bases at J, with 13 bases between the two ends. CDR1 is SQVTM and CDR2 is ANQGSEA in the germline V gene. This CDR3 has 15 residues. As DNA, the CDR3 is TGCAGCGTTGAAGATCGAATGGGTTCCAACTATGGCTACACCTTC. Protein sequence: CSVEDRMGSNYGYTF. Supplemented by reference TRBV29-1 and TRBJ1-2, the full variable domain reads SAVISQKPSRDICQRGTSLTIQCQVDSQVTMMFWYRQQPGQSLTLIATANQGSEATYESGFVIDKFPISRPNLTFSTLTVSNMSPEDSSIYLCSVEDRMGSNYGYTFGSGTRLTVV.

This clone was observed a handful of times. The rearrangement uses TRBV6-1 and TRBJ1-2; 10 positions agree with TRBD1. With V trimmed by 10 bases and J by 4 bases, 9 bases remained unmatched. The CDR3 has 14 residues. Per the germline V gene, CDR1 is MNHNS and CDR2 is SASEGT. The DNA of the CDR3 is TGTGCCACCTTCCCGGGACAGGGGACCTATGGCTACACCTTC. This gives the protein CATFPGQGTYGYTF.

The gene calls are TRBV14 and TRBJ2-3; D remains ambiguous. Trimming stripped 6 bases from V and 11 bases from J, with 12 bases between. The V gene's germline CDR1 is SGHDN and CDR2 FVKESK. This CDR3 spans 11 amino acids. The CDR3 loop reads CASSLAERQYF. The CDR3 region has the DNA TGTGCCAGCAGTCTGGCGGAGCGGCAGTATTTT.

The CDR3 here is CASSLEGQGYNSPLHF. For the CDR3, the DNA is TGCGCCAGCAGCTTGGAGGGGCAGGGCTATAATTCACCCCTCCACTTT. The rearrangement links TRBV5-1 to TRBJ1-6; a possible D gene is TRBD1 (5 bases). The CDR3 consists of 16 residues. V dropped 0 bases and J dropped 3 bases, with 10 bases sitting between them. Germline-derived CDR1 and CDR2 are SGHRS and YFSETQ.

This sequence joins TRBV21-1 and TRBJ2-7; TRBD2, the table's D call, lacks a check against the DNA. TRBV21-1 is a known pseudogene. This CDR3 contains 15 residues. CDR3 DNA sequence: TGTGCCAGCACTCGTCGGGGACTAGGGGCCTACGAGCAGTACTTC. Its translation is CASTRRGLGAYEQYF.

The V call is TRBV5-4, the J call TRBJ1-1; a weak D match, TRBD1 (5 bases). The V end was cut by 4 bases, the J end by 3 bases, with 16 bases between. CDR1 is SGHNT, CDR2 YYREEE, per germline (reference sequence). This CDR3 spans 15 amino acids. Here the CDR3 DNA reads TGTGCCAGCAGCCGGGGGAGGGAAGGGTACACTGAAGCTTTCTTT. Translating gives CASSRGREGYTEAFF. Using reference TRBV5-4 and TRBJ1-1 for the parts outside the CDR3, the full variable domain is ETGVTQSPTHLIKTRGQQVTLRCSSQSGHNTVSWYQQALGQGPQFIFQYYREEENGRGNFPPRFSGLQFPNYSSELNVNALELDDSALYLCASSRGREGYTEAFFGQGTRLTVV.

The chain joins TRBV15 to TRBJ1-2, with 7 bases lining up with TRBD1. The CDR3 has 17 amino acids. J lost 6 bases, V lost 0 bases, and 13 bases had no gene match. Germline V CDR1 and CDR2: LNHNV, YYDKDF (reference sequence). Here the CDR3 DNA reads TGTGCCACCAGCAGAGATCTAGGGGGCACAGGGGTTGATGGCTACACCTTC. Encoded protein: CATSRDLGGTGVDGYTF.

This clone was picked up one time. The CDR3 region has the DNA TGCAGCGTCGCGAGCAGGGCTGCAACTAATGAAAAACTGTTTTTT. It yields the protein CSVASRAATNEKLFF. The chain carries TRBV29-1 and TRBJ1-4; a possible D gene is TRBD1 (5 bases). Germline lookup yields CDR1 SQVTM and CDR2 ANQGSEA. This CDR3 is built from 15 residues. The V end was cut by 6 bases, the J end by 0 bases, with 14 bases between. Looking up the rest from reference TRBV29-1 and TRBJ1-4 gives the full variable domain: SAVISQKPSRDICQRGTSLTIQCQVDSQVTMMFWYRQQPGQSLTLIATANQGSEATYESGFVIDKFPISRPNLTFSTLTVSNMSPEDSSIYLCSVASRAATNEKLFFGSGTQLSVL.

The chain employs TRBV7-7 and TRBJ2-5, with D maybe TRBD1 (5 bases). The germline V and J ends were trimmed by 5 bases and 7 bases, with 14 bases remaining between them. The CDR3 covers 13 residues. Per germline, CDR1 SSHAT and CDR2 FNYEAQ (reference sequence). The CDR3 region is CASSPRQLGTQYF. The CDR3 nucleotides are TGTGCCAGCAGCCCCCGACAGTTAGGGACCCAGTACTTC.

As DNA, the CDR3 is TGTGCCAGCACCGAACGGACAGGAAATAATTCACCCCTCCACTTT. This encodes CASTERTGNNSPLHF. The chain combines TRBV2 with TRBJ1-6, with TRBD1 matching over 7 bases. CDR3 length: 15 residues. V was pared by 7 bases and J by 5 bases, with 8 bases of the junction left unmatched. CDR1 is SNHLY, CDR2 FYNNEI, per germline.

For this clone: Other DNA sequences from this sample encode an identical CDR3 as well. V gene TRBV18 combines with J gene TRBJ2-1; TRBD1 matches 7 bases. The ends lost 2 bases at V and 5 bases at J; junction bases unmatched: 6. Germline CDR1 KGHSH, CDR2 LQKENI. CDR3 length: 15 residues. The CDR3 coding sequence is TGTGCCAGCTCACCAACGAGACAGGGTAACAATGAGCAGTTCTTC. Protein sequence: CASSPTRQGNNEQFF.

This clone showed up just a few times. The CDR3 loop is CASSLSTDTQYF. The CDR3 DNA follows: TGTGCCAGCAGCTTGAGCACAGATACGCAGTATTTT. The genes are TRBV7-2 and TRBJ2-3; D is unclear. CDR3 size: 12 residues. In germline, CDR1 is SGHTA, CDR2 FQGNSA. V gave up 3 bases and J gave up 0 bases, with 1 base separating them.

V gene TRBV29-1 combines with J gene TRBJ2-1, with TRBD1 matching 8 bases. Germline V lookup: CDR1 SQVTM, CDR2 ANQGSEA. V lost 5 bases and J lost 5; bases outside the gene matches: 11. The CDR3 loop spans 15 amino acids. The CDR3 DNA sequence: TGCAGCGTTCACCCGGCAGGGGGCTTAGACAATGAGCAGTTCTTC. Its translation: CSVHPAGGLDNEQFF.

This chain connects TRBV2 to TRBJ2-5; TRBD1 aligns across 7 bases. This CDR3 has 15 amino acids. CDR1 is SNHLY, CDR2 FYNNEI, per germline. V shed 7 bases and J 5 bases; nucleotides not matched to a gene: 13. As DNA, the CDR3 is TGTGCCAGCACCGCGCGACAGGGCTCGGTGGAGACCCAGTACTTC. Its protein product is CASTARQGSVETQYF.

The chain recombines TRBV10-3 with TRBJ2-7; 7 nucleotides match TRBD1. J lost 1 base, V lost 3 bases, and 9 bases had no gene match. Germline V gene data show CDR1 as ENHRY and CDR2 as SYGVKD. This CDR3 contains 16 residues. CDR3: CAISDLGTANSYEQYF. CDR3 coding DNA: TGTGCCATCAGTGACCTAGGGACAGCCAATTCCTACGAGCAGTACTTC.

CDR3 bases: TGTGCCAGCAGTTTAAAAGGACACAAATACGAGCAGTACTTC. It yields the protein CASSLKGHKYEQYF. The rearrangement uses TRBV27 and TRBJ2-7; TRBD1 is a possible D gene (5 bases). The CDR3 runs to 14 residues. Germline V lookup: CDR1 MNHEY, CDR2 SMNVEV (reference sequence). Between the trimmed V and J ends, which lost 2 bases and 4 bases, there was a span of 12 bases.

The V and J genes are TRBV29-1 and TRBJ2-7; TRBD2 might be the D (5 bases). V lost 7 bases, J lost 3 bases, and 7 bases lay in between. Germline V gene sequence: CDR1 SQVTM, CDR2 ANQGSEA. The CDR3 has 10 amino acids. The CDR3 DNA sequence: TGCAGCGCCGGGGACTACGAGCAGTACTTC. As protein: CSAGDYEQYF.

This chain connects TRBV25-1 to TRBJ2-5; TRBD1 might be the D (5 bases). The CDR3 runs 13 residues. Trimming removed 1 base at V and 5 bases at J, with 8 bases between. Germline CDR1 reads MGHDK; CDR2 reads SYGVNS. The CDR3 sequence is CASSEWAGETQYF. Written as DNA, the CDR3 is TGTGCCAGCAGTGAATGGGCAGGGGAGACCCAGTACTTC.

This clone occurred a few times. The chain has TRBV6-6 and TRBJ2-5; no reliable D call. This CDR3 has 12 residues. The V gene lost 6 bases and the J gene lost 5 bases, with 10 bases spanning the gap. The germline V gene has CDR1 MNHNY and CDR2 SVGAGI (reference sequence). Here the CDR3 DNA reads TGTGCCAGCAGCCCTCTCGGTGAGACCCAGTACTTC. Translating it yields CASSPLGETQYF.

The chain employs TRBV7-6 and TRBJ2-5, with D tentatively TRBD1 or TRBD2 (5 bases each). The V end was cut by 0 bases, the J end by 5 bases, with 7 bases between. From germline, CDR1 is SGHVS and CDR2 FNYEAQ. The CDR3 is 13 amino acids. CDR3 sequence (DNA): TGTGCCAGCAGCTTAGCGGGGGACGAGACCCAGTACTTC. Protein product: CASSLAGDETQYF.

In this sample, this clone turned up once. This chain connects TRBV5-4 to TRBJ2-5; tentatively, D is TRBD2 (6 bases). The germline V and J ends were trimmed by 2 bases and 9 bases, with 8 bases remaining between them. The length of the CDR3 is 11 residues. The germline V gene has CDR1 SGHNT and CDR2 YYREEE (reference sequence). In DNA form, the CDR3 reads TGTGCCAGCAGCTTAGGAGGGGCCCAGTACTTC. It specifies CASSLGGAQYF.